These 8 T cell receptor beta chains were all obtained from the same sample, sequenced in a study of identical twins. MiXCR, applied by TCRdb to the 5' RACE reads, yields one record per CDR3 protein. Of 450,000 or so distinct CDR3 sequences detected, 12% to 15% appear once; the ten largest clones hold approximately 0.52%. The same sample was also studied in work on yellow fever vaccine responses in identical twins.

Sequences were obtained from CD4+ T cells sorted from blood. These receptors were collected from a woman aged 18-35 years in good health.

This clonotype was found many times. The chain combines TRBV28 with TRBJ2-5; D is unclear. The germline V gene has CDR1 MDHEN and CDR2 SYDVKM. The V end lost 2 bases, the J end lost 2 bases, and 9 bases lay between the germline ends. The CDR3 has 14 amino acids. This chain's CDR3 is CASSLGQAQETQYF. For the CDR3, the DNA is TGTGCCAGCAGTTTAGGTCAGGCACAAGAGACCCAGTACTTC.

J is TRBJ1-6 and V is TRBV6-2 or TRBV6-3; tentative D call: TRBD1 (6 bases). Germline lookup yields CDR1 MNHEY and CDR2 SVGEGT. The CDR3 totals 15 residues. V was shortened by 3 bases and J by 10 bases, with 16 bases between the two germline ends. CDR3 amino acids: CASSYSKQGSSPLHF. The CDR3 DNA follows: TGTGCCAGCAGTTATTCGAAACAGGGAAGCTCACCCCTCCACTTT.

This clonotype was counted at least ten times. The chain has TRBV15 and TRBJ2-3, with a weak D call TRBD2 (7 bases). Germline CDR1 reads LNHNV; CDR2 reads YYDKDF (reference sequence). The CDR3 length is 16 residues. The V end was cut by 0 bases, the J end by 10 bases, with 20 bases between. The CDR3 DNA reads as TGTGCCACCAGCAGAGATAAAGGTTGGGGGGGCCGGGCGCAGTATTTT. Translated, it gives CATSRDKGWGGRAQYF.

This clonotype was detected only a few times. The chain employs TRBV9 and TRBJ1-1; TRBD1 aligns across 8 bases. CDR3 size: 16 residues. CDR1 is SGDLS, CDR2 YYNGEE, per germline. J was trimmed by 4 bases and V by 1 base; bases with no gene match: 9. In DNA form, the CDR3 reads TGTGCCAGCAGCGTACTGACAGGGGAGTTAGGCACTGAAGCTTTCTTT. Translating it yields CASSVLTGELGTEAFF. Filled out from reference TRBV9 and TRBJ1-1, the complete variable domain reads DSGVTQTPKHLITATGQRVTLRCSPRSGDLSVYWYQQSLDQGLQFLIQYYNGEERAKGNILERFSAQQFPDLHSELNLSSLELGDSALYFCASSVLTGELGTEAFFGQGTRLTVV.

This clonotype occurred a few times. The chain joins TRBV3-1 to TRBJ2-7; D is unresolved. V was pared by 2 bases and J by 4 bases, with 12 bases between. Germline V gene lookup returns CDR1 LGHDT and CDR2 YNNKEL (reference sequence). This CDR3 contains 14 residues. In nucleotides, the CDR3 is TGTGCCAGCAGCCAATCTTATGGGGAATACGAGCAGTACTTC. Translating it yields CASSQSYGEYEQYF.

This clonotype was detected only a few times. The rearrangement joins TRBV3-1 to TRBJ1-6; TRBD1 matches 10 bases. Germline V gene data show CDR1 as LGHDT and CDR2 as YNNKEL (reference sequence). The CDR3 covers 15 residues. V dropped 3 bases and J dropped 7; count of bases not matched to a gene: 3. The DNA for the CDR3 is TGTGCCAGCAGCCAGACAGGGGGCGAAAATTCACCCCTCCACTTT. It translates to CASSQTGGENSPLHF.

This clonotype was seen repeatedly, ten times or more. The chain joins TRBV28 to TRBJ2-1, with a possible D match to TRBD2 (6 bases). The V gene lost 5 bases and the J gene lost 4 bases, with 18 bases spanning the gap. The CDR3 is 16 residues long. Per germline, CDR1 MDHEN and CDR2 SYDVKM. In DNA, the CDR3 is TGTGCCAGCAGTCCCCCCGGCGGGGCCCGTTACAATGAGCAGTTCTTC. Protein product: CASSPPGGARYNEQFF.

This clonotype was observed at least ten times. The chain employs TRBV29-1 and TRBJ2-7; a weak D match, TRBD1 (5 bases). This CDR3 contains 13 residues. CDR1 and CDR2 from the germline V gene are SQVTM and ANQGSEA. V lost 0 bases and J 5 bases, leaving 11 bases between the germline ends. The CDR3 sequence is CSVEEIRVDEQYF. The CDR3 bases are TGCAGCGTTGAAGAGATCAGGGTGGACGAGCAGTACTTC.